The 7 T cell receptor beta chains presented below share a single source sample, sequenced in a study of shared clonotypes between healthy human individuals. TCRdb's copy holds only in-frame clones and misses some; the assay was immunoSEQ multiplex PCR. The table shows more than 1 million clones, with around 78% occurring only once. Input material: memory CD4+ T cells from PBMCs. This sample's subset: CD45RA-negative fraction. The receptors come from a man aged 18 to 30 in good health. Some clones in this sample may be carry-over from other donors' samples.

J is TRBJ2-7 and V is TRBV27; the D is unclear. Per germline, CDR1 MNHEY and CDR2 SMNVEV (reference sequence). The ends were cut back, 2 bases at V and 2 bases at J, with 10 bases in the middle. The CDR3 length is 14 residues. The CDR3 loop is CASSLVPETYEQYF. The CDR3, as DNA: TGTGCCAGCAGTTTAGTGCCCGAAACCTACGAGCAGTACTTC.

This clone was seen once. The V and J genes are TRBV30 and TRBJ2-3, with TRBD2 matching 7 bases. The V gene end was trimmed by 4 bases and the J gene end by 0 bases; junction bases not matched to a gene: 7. CDR3 size: 15 residues. CDR1 GTSNPN and CDR2 SVGIG come from the germline V gene (reference sequence). The CDR3 loop is CAWNKLATSTDTQYF. DNA for the CDR3: TGTGCCTGGAATAAACTAGCGACTAGCACAGATACGCAGTATTTT.

The chain uses TRBV5-1 and TRBJ1-4, with 7 bases aligning to TRBD1. Unmatched junction bases numbered 4, after V lost 2 bases and J lost 3 bases. Germline CDR1 reads SGHRS; CDR2 reads YFSETQ. The CDR3 spans 15 residues. The CDR3 loop reads CASSFRQGPNEKLFF. DNA for the CDR3: TGCGCCAGCAGCTTTAGACAGGGCCCTAATGAAAAACTGTTTTTT.

Only a few counts were recorded for this clone. The rearrangement joins TRBV28 to TRBJ2-1; D might be TRBD2 (5 bases). CDR3 length: 14 residues. Per germline, CDR1 MDHEN and CDR2 SYDVKM. The V end was cut by 8 bases, the J end by 3 bases, with 14 bases between. CDR3 amino acids: CASGMASLYNEQFF. The CDR3 region has the DNA TGTGCCAGCGGAATGGCTAGCCTCTACAATGAGCAGTTCTTC.

The chain is built from TRBV11-2 and TRBJ2-1, with a possible D match to TRBD1 (7 bases). The V end lost 5 bases, the J end lost 0 bases, and 23 bases lay between the germline ends. The CDR3 is 19 amino acids. Germline assignment: CDR1 SGHAT and CDR2 FQNNGV. Written as DNA, the CDR3 is TGTGCCAGCAGCGCCCACAGGGGAGGAGGGGTTAGCTCCTACAATGAGCAGTTCTTC. Protein product: CASSAHRGGGVSSYNEQFF.

J is TRBJ2-1 and V is TRBV5-4; possibly TRBD1 or TRBD2 for D (7 bases each). Trimming shortened V by 4 bases and J by 1 base, and 18 bases separated the two germline ends. The CDR3 is made up of 17 amino acids. CDR1 SGHNT and CDR2 YYREEE come from the germline V gene (reference sequence). The CDR3 nucleotides are TGTGCCAGCAGCCCCAGGGGGGGAACGGGGTCCTACAATGAGCAGTTCTTC. This translates into CASSPRGGTGSYNEQFF.

V gene TRBV6-1 combines with J gene TRBJ2-3; 11 bases map to TRBD2. The CDR3 extends over 18 amino acids. Germline CDR1 is MNHNS and CDR2 is SASEGT. V lost 0 bases, J lost 8 bases, and 13 bases stayed unmatched. The CDR3 bases are TGTGCCAGCAGTGAAGCTACCCCTAGCGGGAGGCCTCCCCCTACGCAGTATTTT. As protein: CASSEATPSGRPPPTQYF.